The 3 T cell receptor beta chains given below trace back to one sample, sequenced in a study of blood T cell repertoires in COVID-19. Method: immunoSEQ multiplex PCR; TCRdb's copy keeps in-frame clones and lacks some. This table holds more than 150,000 clones, approximately 80% found once. Sequenced sample: peripheral blood. These receptors came from a man between 60 and 75 years old with acute or convalescent COVID-19.

The V call is TRBV14, the J call TRBJ2-7, with TRBD2 matching over 7 bases. Germline CDR1 and CDR2: SGHDN and FVKESK. V shed 4 bases and J 7 bases; nucleotides not matched to a gene: 13. CDR3 length: 15 amino acids. In nucleotides, the CDR3 is TGTGCCAGCAGCCCCCCCTTGGGCGGGAGCCGGGAGCAGTACTTC. Protein sequence: CASSPPLGGSREQYF.

In this sample, this clone turned up a few times. The V and J genes are TRBV6-5 and TRBJ1-2, with TRBD1 as a possible D gene (5 bases). This CDR3 has 14 residues. Trimming removed 6 bases at V and 3 bases at J, with 14 bases between. Germline V CDR1 and CDR2: MNHEY, SVGAGI. CDR3 nucleotide sequence: TGTGCCAGCAGATCGCTTGGGGGGTACTATGGCTACACCTTC. This sequence encodes CASRSLGGYYGYTF.

This chain joins TRBV2 and TRBJ2-2; D is possibly TRBD1 (5 bases). CDR1 and CDR2 from the germline V gene are SNHLY and FYNNEI. This CDR3 spans 14 amino acids. Trimming pared 7 bases from V and 4 bases from J, leaving 13 bases between. The DNA of the CDR3 is TGTGCCAGCAAGGTCCAGGGCAGCACCGGGGAGCTGTTTTTT. Translation: CASKVQGSTGELFF.